These 7 T cell receptor beta chains share one sample of origin, sequenced in a study of T cells in Graves' hyperthyroidism and ophthalmopathy. RNA transcripts gave rise to amplified TCR beta CDR3 regions. TCR CDR3 underwent first-round RT-PCR with the HTBI primer set. TCRdb analysed the multiplex PCR reads with MiXCR anew, one entry per CDR3 protein. This sample has a few hundred thousand distinct CDR3 sequences, with around 15% found just once. Sequenced material: blood. All receptors derive from a woman in her thirties or forties with Graves' ophthalmopathy.

This clonotype has more than one count but fewer than ten. The rearrangement links TRBV9 to TRBJ2-3; D is unclear. The CDR3 loop spans 13 amino acids. The germline V gene has CDR1 SGDLS and CDR2 YYNGEE. V shed 4 bases and J shed 6 bases, with 12 bases lying between them. CDR3 nucleotide sequence: TGTGCCAGCAGCCCCGGGTCCCGGGATACGCAGTATTTT. Translation gives CASSPGSRDTQYF.

This clonotype appeared many times. The rearrangement links TRBV20-1 to TRBJ2-7; possible D gene TRBD1, 6 bases. Trimming removed 6 bases from V and 3 bases from J, with 24 bases in between. This CDR3 comprises 16 residues. Germline V gives CDR1 DFQATT, CDR2 SNEGSKA (reference sequence). CDR3 sequence: CSAYPRTDQVGYEQYF. The CDR3, as DNA: TGCAGTGCCTACCCCCGGACAGACCAGGTTGGCTACGAGCAGTACTTC.

This clonotype has at least ten counts. The chain carries TRBV7-9 and TRBJ2-1, with TRBD2 identical over 13 bases. V lost 5 bases to trimming and J lost 4 bases; unmatched junction nucleotides: 11. The CDR3 is 18 residues long. Germline CDR1 SEHNR, CDR2 FQNEAQ (reference sequence). CDR3 DNA sequence: TGTGCCAGCAGCCCGGGACTAGCGGGAAGAAAAGGGTACAATGAGCAGTTCTTC. Translating gives CASSPGLAGRKGYNEQFF.

In its sample, this clonotype was seen many times. The chain combines TRBV3-1 with TRBJ1-2, with 11 bases identical to TRBD1. The CDR3 loop spans 13 amino acids. Losses at the gene ends were 4 bases for V and 9 bases for J; bases not matched to a gene: 4. Germline V CDR1 and CDR2: LGHDT, YNNKEL (reference sequence). CDR3 DNA: TGTGCCAGCAGCCGGACAGGGGGCGATAGCTACACCTTC. Translated, it gives CASSRTGGDSYTF. Based on the CDR3 plus reference TRBV3-1 and TRBJ1-2, the full variable domain is DTAVSQTPKYLVTQMGNDKSIKCEQNLGHDTMYWYKQDSKKFLKIMFSYNNKELIINETVPNRFSPKSPDKAHLNLHINSLELGDSAVYFCASSRTGGDSYTFGSGTRLTVV.

This clonotype was picked up many times. The chain uses TRBV2 and TRBJ2-1, with 9 positions matching TRBD2. V was pared by 3 bases and J by 7 bases, with 4 bases of the junction left unmatched. CDR1 is SNHLY and CDR2 is FYNNEI in the germline V gene. The CDR3 consists of 14 residues. The CDR3 protein is CASSESSGKNEQFF. In DNA, the CDR3 is TGTGCCAGCAGTGAGTCTAGCGGGAAGAATGAGCAGTTCTTC.

This clonotype occurred a few times. V usage is TRBV10-2 and J usage is TRBJ2-4; D might be TRBD1 or TRBD2, each matching 5 bases. The CDR3 runs to 13 residues. V was shortened by 11 bases and J by 5 bases, with 16 bases between the two germline ends. Germline CDR1 WSHSY, CDR2 SAAADI. The CDR3 DNA reads TGCGCCGGGGCCAAGGCCGGGGAAAACATTCAGTACTTC. The encoded protein is CAGAKAGENIQYF.

The chain combines TRBV5-4 with TRBJ1-1; a weak D match, TRBD1 (6 bases). V was clipped by 0 bases and J by 1 base, with 13 bases between them. Germline V CDR1 and CDR2: SGHNT, YYREEE (reference sequence). This CDR3 region has 16 residues. CDR3 amino acids: CASSLGNRVRNTEAFF. The CDR3 nucleotides read TGTGCCAGCAGCTTGGGGAACAGGGTGAGGAACACTGAAGCTTTCTTT.